The present TCR beta chain was sequenced within a study of CD8 T cells in ankylosing spondylitis. General study results and limits: A motif of roughly eight highly homologous TCR beta variants was seen as apparently characteristic of ankylosing spondylitis blood. From matched ankylosing spondylitis synovial fluid, disease-linked clones were reportedly recovered at significantly enriched levels.

Regarding this clonotype: Its specificity is not known.

This CDR3 is built from 13 residues. Per germline, CDR1 SGHTA and CDR2 FQGNSA. The germline V and J ends were trimmed by 1 base and 4 bases, with 7 bases remaining between them. TCRdb redid the calling of the 5' RACE reads with MiXCR, one entry per CDR3 protein. The sample consists of 150,000 or so distinct CDR3 sequences, about 9.9% of them appearing once. This sequence was found in a male donor with ankylosing spondylitis or in good health (not recorded which). The sample consisted of blood, either unsorted or a sorted T cell fraction (not recorded which). This chain links TRBV7-2 with TRBJ2-5; D remains ambiguous. The CDR3: CASSLGVGETQYF. CDR3 sequence (DNA): TGTGCCAGCAGCTTAGGCGTCGGAGAGACCCAGTACTTC.